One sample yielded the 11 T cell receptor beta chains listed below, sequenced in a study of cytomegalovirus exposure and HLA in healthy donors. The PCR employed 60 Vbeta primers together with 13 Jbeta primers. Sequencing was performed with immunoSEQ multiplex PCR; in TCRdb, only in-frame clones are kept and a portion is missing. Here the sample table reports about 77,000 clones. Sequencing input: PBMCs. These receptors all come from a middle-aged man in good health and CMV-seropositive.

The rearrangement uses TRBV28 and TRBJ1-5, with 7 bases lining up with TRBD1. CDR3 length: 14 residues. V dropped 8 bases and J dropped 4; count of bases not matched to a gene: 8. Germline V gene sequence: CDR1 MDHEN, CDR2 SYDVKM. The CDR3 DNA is TGTGCCAGCGGATGGACAGGAGGTAATCAGCCCCAGCATTTT. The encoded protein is CASGWTGGNQPQHF. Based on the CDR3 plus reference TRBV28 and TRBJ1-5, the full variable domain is DVKVTQSSRYLVKRTGEKVFLECVQDMDHENMFWYRQDPGLGLRLIYFSYDVKMKEKGDIPEGYSVSREKKERFSLILESASTNQTSMYLCASGWTGGNQPQHFGDGTRLSIL.

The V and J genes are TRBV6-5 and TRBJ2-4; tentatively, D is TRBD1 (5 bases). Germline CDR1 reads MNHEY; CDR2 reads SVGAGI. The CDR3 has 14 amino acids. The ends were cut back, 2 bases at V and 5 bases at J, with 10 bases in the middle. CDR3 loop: CASSYGAGQNIQYF. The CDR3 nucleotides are TGTGCCAGCAGTTACGGGGCCGGGCAAAACATTCAGTACTTC.

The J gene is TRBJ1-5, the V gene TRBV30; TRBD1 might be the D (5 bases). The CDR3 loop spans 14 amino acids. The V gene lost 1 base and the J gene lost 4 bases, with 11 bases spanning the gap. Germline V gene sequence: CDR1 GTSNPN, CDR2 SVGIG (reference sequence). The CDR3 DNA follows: TGTGCCTGGAGTGAAGGCAGGGTTAATCAGCCCCAGCATTTT. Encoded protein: CAWSEGRVNQPQHF.

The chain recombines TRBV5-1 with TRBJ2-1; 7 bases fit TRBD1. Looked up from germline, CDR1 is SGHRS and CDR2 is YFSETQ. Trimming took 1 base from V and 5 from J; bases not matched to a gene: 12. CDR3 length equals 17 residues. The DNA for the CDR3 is TGCGCCAGCAGCTTGCTCGGGACAGCCGCTGGGAACAATGAGCAGTTCTTC. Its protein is CASSLLGTAAGNNEQFF.

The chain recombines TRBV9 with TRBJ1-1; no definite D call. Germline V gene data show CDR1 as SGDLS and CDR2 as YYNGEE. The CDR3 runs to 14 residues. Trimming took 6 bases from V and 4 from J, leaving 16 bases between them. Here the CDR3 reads CASTSAGSGTEAFF. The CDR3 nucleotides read TGTGCCAGCACCTCCGCGGGGAGCGGCACTGAAGCTTTCTTT.

CDR3 residues: CASSPLKGGEQFF. The DNA for the CDR3 is TGTGCCAGCAGCCCTCTAAAAGGGGGCGAGCAGTTCTTC. The chain couples TRBV14 to TRBJ2-1; 7 nucleotides agree with TRBD1. Germline V lookup: CDR1 SGHDN, CDR2 FVKESK. The CDR3 runs 13 residues. The trim removed 4 bases at V and 10 bases at J, leaving 7 bases unmatched.

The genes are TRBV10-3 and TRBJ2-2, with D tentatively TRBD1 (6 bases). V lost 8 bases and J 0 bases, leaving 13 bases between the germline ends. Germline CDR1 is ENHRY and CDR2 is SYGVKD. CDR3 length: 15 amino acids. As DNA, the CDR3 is TGTGCCATCGGAAGCGGACAGCCGAACACCGGGGAGCTGTTTTTT. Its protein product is CAIGSGQPNTGELFF.

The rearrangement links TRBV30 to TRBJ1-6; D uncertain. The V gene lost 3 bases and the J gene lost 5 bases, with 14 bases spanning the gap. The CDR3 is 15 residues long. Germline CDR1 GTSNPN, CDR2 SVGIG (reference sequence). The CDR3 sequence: CAWRVPSGDNSPLHF. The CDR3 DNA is TGTGCCTGGAGGGTACCGTCCGGTGATAATTCACCCCTCCACTTT.

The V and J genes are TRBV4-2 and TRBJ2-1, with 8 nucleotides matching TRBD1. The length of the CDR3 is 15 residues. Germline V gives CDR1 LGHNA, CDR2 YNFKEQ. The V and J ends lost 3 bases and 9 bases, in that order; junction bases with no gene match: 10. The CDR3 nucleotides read TGTGCCAGCAGCCACCTCGGACAGGGTTTAAGTGAGCAGTTCTTC. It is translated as CASSHLGQGLSEQFF.

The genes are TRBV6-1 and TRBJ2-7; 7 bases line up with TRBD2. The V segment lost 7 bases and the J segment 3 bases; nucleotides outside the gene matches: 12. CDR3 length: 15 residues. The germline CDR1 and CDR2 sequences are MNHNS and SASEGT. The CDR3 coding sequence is TGTGCCAGCACCATTAACGGGGAGGGCGGCTACGAGCAGTACGTC. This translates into CASTINGEGGYEQYV.

Written as DNA, the CDR3 is TGTGCCAGTAGTATCATTCCGGGAAGTCAGCCCCAGCATTTT. Residues: CASSIIPGSQPQHF. The V call is TRBV19, the J call TRBJ1-5; D ambiguous. Germline V gene data show CDR1 as LNHDA and CDR2 as SQIVND (reference sequence). This CDR3 has 14 amino acids. V lost 3 bases, J lost 6 bases, and 12 bases lay in between.